Described below is a single TCR beta chain sequence and its context. The antigen remains undetermined. The assay was immunoSEQ multiplex PCR, and TCRdb's table has in-frame clones only and misses some. The sample records roughly 100,000 clones, 85% to 95% being singletons. These data originate in a study of OX40 agonist ivuxolimab in advanced cancers. Study summary: At about 82% male, the cohort had a mean age of 60 years, ranging from about 20 to 90. General study results and limits: Still undetermined is the antigen specificity of the expanded peripheral T cells.

Any history of autoimmune disease or systemic immunosuppression disqualified patients. Sampling of blood occurred at baseline, cycle 4 day 1, and cycle 7 day 1. This CDR3 is built from 12 residues. Looked up from germline, CDR1 is SEHNR and CDR2 is FQNEAQ (reference sequence). The V end was cut by 3 bases, the J end by 3 bases, with 5 bases between. The starting material was CD4+ or CD8+ T cells sorted from blood, obtained in a trial of the OX40 agonist ivuxolimab. The rearrangement joins TRBV7-9 to TRBJ2-5; D is undetermined. The sequence was collected from an adult with an advanced solid tumor such as melanoma, head and neck, liver or kidney cancer. The CDR3 DNA is TGTGCCAGCAGCTTCAGCGAAGAGACCCAGTACTTC. It codes for CASSFSEETQYF.